This entry concerns a single T cell receptor (beta chain). Study members were between roughly 18 and 89 years old and lived in 24 US regions. Participants' reported clinical history set cohort assignment. Recovered status applied to Cohort 3 donors who had two consecutive negative PCRs. It also applied to those with clearance or with symptom resolution. The germline CDR1 and CDR2 sequences are MNHEY and SVGAGI. The CDR3 loop spans 15 amino acids. V lost 5 bases, J lost 4 bases, and 18 bases lay in between. Sequencing was performed with immunoSEQ multiplex PCR; in TCRdb, only in-frame clones are kept and a portion is missing. The top ten hold 5% to 6% of the sample, which has some 350,000 clones, 80% to 90% seen once. The sample is drawn from a study of blood T cell repertoires in COVID-19. Study as a whole: Whether acute or convalescent, the COVID-19 samples came from the United States, Italy and Spain.

The V and J genes are TRBV6-5 and TRBJ2-7; TRBD1 might be the D (6 bases). The receptor's source is a man younger than 40 who had recovered from COVID-19. Sequences were obtained from PBMCs or T cells enriched from blood (not recorded which). The CDR3, as DNA: TGTGCCAGCAGTCAATTGACAGGTATTATTTACGAGCAGTACTTC. Its translation is CASSQLTGIIYEQYF.